The present T cell receptor (beta chain) was sequenced within a study of blood T cells in healthy people across ages. Study as a whole: Capture by template switching was about one barcoded beta molecule per two T cells. Study-wide points: Expanded clonotype changes were possibly confounded by unknown donor CMV status. Naive CD4+ cell counts and diversity both ran higher in long-lived than in aged donors.

This clonotype was picked up one time. The target antigen is unknown. PCR was performed a second time for about 7 to 12 cycles using a sample-barcoded 5' primer and a J-beta primer mix. Using its own MiXCR run on the 5' RACE reads, TCRdb lists one record per CDR3 protein. The profile covers about 1.1 million distinct CDR3 sequences, with 35% to 40% appearing a single time and about 12% taken by the ten largest. The origin of this receptor is a man between 18 and 29 years old in good health. Sample: blood.

The CDR3 DNA is TGTGCCAGCAGCTATGGGACCGGTCGGGATTCCTACAATGAGCAGTACTTC. It encodes CASSYGTGRDSYNEQYF. The rearrangement uses TRBV7-9 and TRBJ2-1; D could derive from TRBD1 or TRBD2 (5 bases each). The J call could be wrong; TRBJ2-7 is a better fit for the DNA end. Germline lookup yields CDR1 SEHNR and CDR2 FQNEAQ (reference sequence). This CDR3 comprises 17 residues.